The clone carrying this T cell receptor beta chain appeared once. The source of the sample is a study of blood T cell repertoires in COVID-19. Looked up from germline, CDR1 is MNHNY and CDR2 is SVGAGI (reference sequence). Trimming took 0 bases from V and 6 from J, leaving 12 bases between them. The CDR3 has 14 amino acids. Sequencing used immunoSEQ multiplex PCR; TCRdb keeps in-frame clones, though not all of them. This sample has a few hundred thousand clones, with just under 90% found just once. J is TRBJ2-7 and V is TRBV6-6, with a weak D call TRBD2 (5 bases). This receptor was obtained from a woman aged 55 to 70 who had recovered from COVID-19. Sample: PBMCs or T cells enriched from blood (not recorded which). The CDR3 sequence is CASSYSGRLGEQYF. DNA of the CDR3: TGTGCCAGCAGTTACTCGGGGAGATTGGGCGAGCAGTACTTC.